This T cell receptor beta chain was documented in a study of OX40 agonist ivuxolimab in advanced cancers. Overall study context: Patients got intravenous ivuxolimab at 0.01 to 10 mg/kg every 2 weeks. Eligibility admitted prior anti-PD-1, anti-PD-L1 or anti-CTLA-4 therapy; about 40% had some.

Whole-study results and caveats: Patients who responded partially at 0.1-3.0 mg/kg showed clonal expansion ranking among the lowest. Also showing low normalized T-cell clonal expansion were some of the nonresponders.

As to this clone: Its antigen is not known.

Sequenced by immunoSEQ multiplex PCR; TCRdb stores in-frame clones only, minus some. The sample lists about 46,000 clones; around 90% were seen once. The CDR3 runs 15 residues. CDR1 is LNHNV, CDR2 YYDKDF, per germline (reference sequence). Deletions cut 1 base from V and 5 bases from J, with 11 bases between. The receptor was isolated from an adult with an advanced solid tumor such as melanoma, head and neck, liver or kidney cancer. The V gene is TRBV15, the J gene TRBJ1-4; a weak D match, TRBD1 (6 bases). The sample was CD4+ or CD8+ T cells sorted from blood, taken in a trial of the OX40 agonist ivuxolimab. The CDR3 sequence: CATSRARGANEKLFF. The CDR3 DNA reads as TGTGCCACCAGCAGAGCGAGGGGGGCGAATGAAAAACTGTTTTTT. The full variable domain, rest sourced from reference TRBV15 and TRBJ1-4, is DAMVIQNPRYQVTQFGKPVTLSCSQTLNHNVMYWYQQKSSQAPKLLFHYYDKDFNNEADTPDNFQSRRPNTSFCFLDIRSPGLGDTAMYLCATSRARGANEKLFFGSGTQLSVL.